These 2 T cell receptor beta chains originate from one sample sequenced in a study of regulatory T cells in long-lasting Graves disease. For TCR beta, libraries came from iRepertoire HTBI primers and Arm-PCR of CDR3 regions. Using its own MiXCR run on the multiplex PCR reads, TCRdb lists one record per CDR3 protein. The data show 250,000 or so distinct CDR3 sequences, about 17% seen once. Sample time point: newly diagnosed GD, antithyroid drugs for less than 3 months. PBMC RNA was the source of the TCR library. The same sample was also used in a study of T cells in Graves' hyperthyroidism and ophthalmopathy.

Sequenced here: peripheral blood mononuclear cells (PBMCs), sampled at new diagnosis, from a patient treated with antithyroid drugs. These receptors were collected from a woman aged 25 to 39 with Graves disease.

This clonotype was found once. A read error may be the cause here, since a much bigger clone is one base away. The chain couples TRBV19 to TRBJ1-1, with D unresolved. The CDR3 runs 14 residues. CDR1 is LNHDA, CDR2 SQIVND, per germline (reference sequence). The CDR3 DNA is TGTGCCAGTACTCCAATTTCGGCTCACACTGAAGCTCTCTTT. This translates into CASTPISAHTEALF.

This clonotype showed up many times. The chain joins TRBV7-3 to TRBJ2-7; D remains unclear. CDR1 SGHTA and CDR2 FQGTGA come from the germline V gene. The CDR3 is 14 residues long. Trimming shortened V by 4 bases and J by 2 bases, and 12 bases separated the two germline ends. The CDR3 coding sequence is TGTGCCAGCAGCTCCGGGCCTCTAACCTACGAGCAGTACTTC. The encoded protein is CASSSGPLTYEQYF.